Each of the 19 T cell receptor beta chains below was sequenced from the same sample in a study of T cells in Graves' hyperthyroidism and ophthalmopathy. TCR beta CDR3 sequences were amplified from RNA transcripts. HTBI primers drove first-round RT-PCR of the TCR CDR3. TCRdb itself ran the multiplex PCR reads through MiXCR, one entry per CDR3 protein. The profile shows 300,000 to 400,000 distinct CDR3 sequences, roughly a fifth of them singletons. Sequencing was carried out using blood. Receptors were obtained from a woman in her 50s with Graves' hyperthyroidism.

In its sample, this clonotype was seen many times. V gene TRBV12-3 or TRBV12-4 combines with J gene TRBJ2-7; 13 bases fit TRBD2. V gave up 5 bases and J gave up 2 bases; unmatched junction bases: 3. The CDR3 loop spans 15 amino acids. CDR3 sequence: CASSGTSGTAYEQYF. In DNA form, the CDR3 reads TGTGCCAGCAGTGGGACTAGCGGGACCGCCTACGAGCAGTACTTC.

This clonotype occurred many times. J is TRBJ1-2 and V is TRBV9, with no clear D. The CDR3 consists of 14 residues. V dropped 0 bases and J dropped 8 bases, with 14 bases sitting between them. CDR1 SGDLS and CDR2 YYNGEE come from the germline V gene. CDR3 region: CASSVALLGQGYTF. CDR3 DNA sequence: TGTGCCAGCAGCGTAGCTCTTCTCGGGCAGGGCTACACCTTC.

The rearrangement joins TRBV7-9 to TRBJ2-7, with TRBD1 identical over 7 bases. CDR1 and CDR2 (germline): SEHNR, FQNEAQ (reference sequence). The CDR3 is made up of 13 amino acids. V was clipped by 4 bases and J by 5 bases; unmatched bases: 5. The CDR3 loop is CASSSSDRDEQYF. CDR3 coding DNA: TGTGCCAGCAGCTCATCTGACAGGGACGAGCAGTACTTC.

This clonotype was recorded a few times. The chain couples TRBV20-1 to TRBJ1-3, with D maybe TRBD1 (6 bases). Germline-derived CDR1 and CDR2 are DFQATT and SNEGSKA (reference sequence). Trimming removed 6 bases from V and 3 bases from J, with 12 bases in between. The CDR3 is 13 residues long. DNA of the CDR3: TGCAGTGCCGAGGACAGAGATGGAAACACCATATATTTT. It codes for CSAEDRDGNTIYF.

This clonotype was detected only a few times. The CDR3 loop is CASSLKAGAPSYEQYF. The DNA for the CDR3 is TGCGCCAGCAGCCTAAAAGCGGGGGCCCCCTCCTACGAGCAGTACTTC. The genes are TRBV4-1 and TRBJ2-7; 8 nucleotides align to TRBD2. The CDR3 contains 16 residues. Germline CDR1 is MGHRA and CDR2 is YSYEKL. The V and J ends lost 4 bases and 0 bases, in that order; junction bases with no gene match: 8.

This clonotype was recorded at least ten times. The chain couples TRBV29-1 to TRBJ1-1; D perhaps matches TRBD1 (5 bases). V was cut by 7 bases and J by 0 bases, with 18 bases left in between. This CDR3 contains 15 residues. Germline CDR1 and CDR2: SQVTM and ANQGSEA. The CDR3 loop is CSGWGRATMNTEAFF. The CDR3 DNA sequence: TGCAGCGGGTGGGGGAGGGCGACTATGAACACTGAAGCTTTCTTT.

This clonotype has a count of ten or more. The rearrangement links TRBV6-2 or TRBV6-3 to TRBJ1-3; D is unresolved. Trimming took off 10 bases at V and 0 bases at J, with 7 bases between the two ends. This CDR3 contains 12 residues. CDR1 MNHEY and CDR2 SVGEGT come from the germline V gene. The CDR3 protein is CATWRSGNTIYF. In nucleotides, the CDR3 is TGTGCCACCTGGCGCTCTGGAAACACCATATATTTT.

This clonotype has a count of ten or more. The chain joins TRBV7-9 to TRBJ1-4; the match to TRBD1 covers 9 bases. CDR1 SEHNR and CDR2 FQNEAQ come from the germline V gene (reference sequence). The CDR3 totals 14 residues. The trim removed 4 bases at V and 5 bases at J, leaving 2 bases unmatched. For the CDR3, the DNA is TGTGCCAGCAGCTCCGACAGGGGGAATGAAAAACTGTTTTTT. Its protein product is CASSSDRGNEKLFF.

This chain connects TRBV27 to TRBJ2-7; D tentatively fits TRBD1 or TRBD2 (5 bases each). Germline CDR1 and CDR2: MNHEY and SMNVEV (reference sequence). This CDR3 has 14 amino acids. V lost 6 bases, J lost 5 bases, and 17 bases lay in between. The CDR3, as DNA: TGTGCCAGCAGGGGATCGGGGCGAAGGGACGAGCAGTACTTC. Protein sequence: CASRGSGRRDEQYF.

This clonotype occurred many times. The chain uses TRBV2 and TRBJ1-1, with 7 bases matching TRBD1. The CDR3 has 15 amino acids. With 1 base clipped from V and 10 bases from J, the junction kept 12 bases outside the gene matches. CDR1 is SNHLY, CDR2 FYNNEI, per germline. The CDR3: CASSEEVLQGVGAFF. The CDR3 DNA reads as TGTGCCAGCAGTGAAGAGGTCCTGCAGGGGGTGGGAGCTTTCTTT.

This rearrangement joins TRBV7-8 to TRBJ1-6; D gene unclear. Per the germline V gene, CDR1 is SGHVS and CDR2 is FQNEAQ. CDR3 length: 13 amino acids. V dropped 0 bases and J dropped 7 bases, with 4 bases sitting between them. The CDR3: CASSLARNSPLHF. DNA of the CDR3: TGTGCCAGCAGCTTAGCGCGAAATTCACCCCTCCACTTT.

This clonotype appeared many times. The chain has TRBV6-2 or TRBV6-3 and TRBJ1-5, with a possible D match to TRBD1 (5 bases). V was pared by 4 bases and J by 4 bases, with 11 bases between. This CDR3 is 14 amino acids long. CDR1 and CDR2 (germline): MNHEY, SVGEGT. The CDR3 region is CASSSAGWNQPQHF. CDR3 DNA sequence: TGTGCCAGCAGTTCGGCAGGGTGGAATCAGCCCCAGCATTTT.

There are many counts of this clonotype. The rearrangement joins TRBV2 to TRBJ1-5; D uncertain. Trimming removed 4 bases at V and 2 bases at J, with 12 bases between. Germline V gene data show CDR1 as SNHLY and CDR2 as FYNNEI. The CDR3 is 15 amino acids. CDR3 nucleotide sequence: TGTGCCAGCAGTGCTGGTCGGGCGGGCAATCAGCCCCAGCATTTT. This sequence encodes CASSAGRAGNQPQHF.

This clonotype was detected many times. The V call is TRBV28, the J call TRBJ2-5; TRBD1 matches at 8 bases. Germline CDR1 MDHEN, CDR2 SYDVKM. V lost 2 bases, J lost 4 bases, and 6 bases stayed unmatched. The CDR3 contains 15 residues. The DNA of the CDR3 is TGTGCCAGCAGTTTACCCAGGGGGCTACGAGAGACCCAGTACTTC. It specifies CASSLPRGLRETQYF. The variable domain in full, completed from reference TRBV28 and TRBJ2-5, reads DVKVTQSSRYLVKRTGEKVFLECVQDMDHENMFWYRQDPGLGLRLIYFSYDVKMKEKGDIPEGYSVSREKKERFSLILESASTNQTSMYLCASSLPRGLRETQYFGPGTRLLVL.

This clonotype was counted ten times or more. This chain connects TRBV28 to TRBJ2-7, with 9 positions matching TRBD1. The V gene's germline CDR1 is MDHEN and CDR2 SYDVKM. V shed 6 bases, J shed 2 bases, and the junction held 8 bases outside the gene matches. This CDR3 is 15 amino acids long. The CDR3 coding sequence is TGTGCCAGCAGGCCGACAGGGGGGGGGGCCTACGAGCAGTACTTC. Its translation: CASRPTGGGAYEQYF.

This clonotype was detected ten times or more. The chain recombines TRBV5-1 with TRBJ2-3; no clear D gene. With 2 bases removed from V and 4 bases from J, the gap between germline ends came to 11 bases. Germline V lookup: CDR1 SGHRS, CDR2 YFSETQ. CDR3 length equals 14 residues. CDR3 nucleotide sequence: TGCGCCAGCAGCTTCGAGTTCACCGCAGATACGCAGTATTTT. Protein: CASSFEFTADTQYF.

This clonotype was detected a few times. The chain links TRBV19 to TRBJ1-5; no definite D call. CDR3 length equals 15 residues. The germline V gene has CDR1 LNHDA and CDR2 SQIVND (reference sequence). Trimming took 5 bases from V and 2 from J, leaving 13 bases between them. CDR3 in DNA: TGTGCCAGTAGTCCCCAGAACCGAGGCAATCAGCCCCAGCATTTT. The encoded protein is CASSPQNRGNQPQHF.

This clonotype was detected many times. The chain joins TRBV28 to TRBJ2-5, with a tentative D call TRBD1 (6 bases). V lost 3 bases and J 3 bases, leaving 11 bases between the germline ends. The CDR3 loop spans 14 amino acids. Germline V gene sequence: CDR1 MDHEN, CDR2 SYDVKM. CDR3 nucleotide sequence: TGTGCCAGCAGTTTCGGGACACCCAAAGAGACCCAGTACTTC. It translates to CASSFGTPKETQYF.

DNA of the CDR3: TGTGCCAGCAGCCGGACTAGCGGGATTTCCTACAATGAGCAGTTCTTC. The encoded protein is CASSRTSGISYNEQFF. The rearrangement uses TRBV7-2 and TRBJ2-1; 12 nucleotides agree with TRBD2. CDR1 is SGHTA and CDR2 is FQGNSA in the germline V gene. The CDR3 totals 16 residues. J lost 1 base, V lost 5 bases, and 3 bases had no gene match.